The clone carrying this T cell receptor (beta chain) was picked up a small number of times. Assay: immunoSEQ multiplex PCR; the TCRdb copy retains only in-frame clones and omits some. The sample consists of about 1,000 clones, less than 75% of them appearing once. This sample was taken from a study of siplizumab effects on memory and regulatory T cells. V gave up 3 bases and J gave up 3 bases; unmatched junction bases: 13. Germline V gene lookup returns CDR1 SGHDN and CDR2 FVKESK. This CDR3 is built from 17 residues. The sequence was collected from a human donor in good health. The chain couples TRBV14 to TRBJ1-2; 7 nucleotides line up with TRBD1. The specimen was TEMRA CD8+ T cells sorted from blood. Specified subset: unstimulated CD8+ CD45RA+ effector memory T cells. CDR3: CASSHRRGYRADYGYTF. The CDR3 region has the DNA TGTGCCAGCAGCCACCGCAGGGGGTACAGGGCCGACTATGGCTACACCTTC.